This passage covers 18 T cell receptor beta chains from one sample sequenced in a study of T-cell reconstitution after alpha-beta-depleted transplantation in children. During its preparation, the TCRbeta library received unique molecular identifiers. TCRdb used MiXCR to reprocess the PCR reads, holding one entry per CDR3 protein. Found here are around 300,000 distinct CDR3 sequences, over 9.5% of them singletons; the top ten hold roughly 7.1%. This material consisted of PBMCs, taken before TCRalphabeta/CD19-depleted stem cell transplant. The receptors come from a boy in the first two years of life with acute myeloid leukemia, due to receive a stem cell transplant.

This clonotype was observed at least ten times. The rearrangement uses TRBV10-3 and TRBJ1-5, with a weak D call TRBD1 (6 bases). The CDR3 is made up of 13 amino acids. Germline assignment: CDR1 ENHRY and CDR2 SYGVKD. V dropped 10 bases and J dropped 9 bases, with 19 bases sitting between them. CDR3 region: CATGSGEVRPQHF. CDR3 DNA: TGTGCCACCGGGTCAGGGGAGGTCCGGCCCCAGCATTTT.

Concerning this clonotype itself: This may be a read error, as it is one base from a much larger clone. This sequence joins TRBV12-3 or TRBV12-4 and TRBJ1-5; D unclear. With 4 bases removed from V and 8 bases from J, the gap between germline ends came to 18 bases. There are 15 residues in the CDR3. CDR3 DNA: TGTGCCAGCAGTTATAGCACAGATAGGAATGAGCCCCAGCATTTT. Translating it yields CASSYSTDRNEPQHF.

The chain joins TRBV11-2 to TRBJ2-1; 8 nucleotides agree with TRBD2. Germline CDR1 is SGHAT and CDR2 is FQNNGV. The CDR3 spans 20 residues. V lost 1 base to trimming and J lost 7 bases; unmatched junction nucleotides: 21. CDR3 sequence reads: CASSLVRRPGGPVERNEQFF. The CDR3 nucleotides are TGTGCCAGCAGCTTAGTCAGGAGGCCGGGAGGGCCAGTGGAGAGGAATGAGCAGTTCTTC.

This clonotype was counted many times. The rearrangement uses TRBV28 and TRBJ2-1; no definite D call. With 2 bases removed from V and 0 bases from J, the gap between germline ends came to 11 bases. This CDR3 is built from 16 residues. From germline, CDR1 is MDHEN and CDR2 SYDVKM. The chain's CDR3 is CASSLRLTGSYNEQFF. The CDR3 DNA sequence: TGTGCCAGCAGTTTACGACTTACCGGCTCCTACAATGAGCAGTTCTTC.

V is TRBV7-9 and J is TRBJ2-3; D not resolved. The germline V and J ends were trimmed by 5 bases and 1 base, with 10 bases remaining between them. The CDR3 contains 14 residues. Germline CDR1 is SEHNR and CDR2 is FQNEAQ (reference sequence). The CDR3 sequence is CASSPSWGTDTQYF. The CDR3 DNA is TGTGCCAGCAGCCCGTCGTGGGGCACAGATACGCAGTATTTT. Using reference TRBV7-9 and TRBJ2-3 for the parts outside the CDR3, the full variable domain is DTGVSQNPRHKITKRGQNVTFRCDPISEHNRLYWYRQTLGQGPEFLTYFQNEAQLEKSRLLSDRFSAERPKGSFSTLEIQRTEQGDSAMYLCASSPSWGTDTQYFGPGTRLTVL.

This clonotype has a handful of counts. V is TRBV10-3 and J is TRBJ2-5; 14 nucleotides align to TRBD2. The CDR3 is 15 amino acids. V was pared by 5 bases and J by 4 bases, with 3 bases of the junction left unmatched. CDR1 is ENHRY, CDR2 SYGVKD, per germline. CDR3 in amino acids: CAISYGLAGGETQYF. DNA for the CDR3: TGTGCCATCAGTTACGGACTAGCGGGAGGAGAGACCCAGTACTTC.

The V call is TRBV7-3, the J call TRBJ2-3; D perhaps matches TRBD2 (6 bases). V was shortened by 5 bases and J by 4 bases, with 16 bases between the two germline ends. CDR1 is SGHTA, CDR2 FQGTGA, per germline. CDR3 length: 15 amino acids. The CDR3 sequence: CASSPLGSRPDTQYF. The CDR3 nucleotides read TGTGCCAGCAGCCCCCTCGGGAGTAGACCAGATACGCAGTATTTT.

This clonotype was counted ten times or more. CDR3 residues: CATSRPPGTGAYEQYF. The CDR3, as DNA: TGTGCCACCAGCAGACCTCCTGGGACAGGGGCCTACGAGCAGTACTTC. The chain carries TRBV15 and TRBJ2-7; 10 nucleotides match TRBD1. Germline CDR1 and CDR2: LNHNV and YYDKDF (reference sequence). Trimming at V came to 2 bases and at J to 2 bases, leaving 6 bases not matched to a gene. This CDR3 spans 16 amino acids.

This clonotype was seen repeatedly, ten times or more. This sequence joins TRBV12-3 or TRBV12-4 and TRBJ1-2; the D gene is possibly TRBD1 (5 bases). V lost 4 bases to trimming and J lost 5 bases, with 8 bases between them. The CDR3 length is 12 residues. The CDR3 DNA sequence: TGTGCCAGCAGTTCAGGGTATTATGGCTACACCTTC. It encodes CASSSGYYGYTF.

This clonotype was picked up many times. The J gene is TRBJ2-2, the V gene TRBV7-2; unclear D gene. Germline values: CDR1 SGHTA, CDR2 FQGNSA. The CDR3 totals 15 residues. V lost 2 bases to trimming and J lost 3 bases, with 10 bases between them. CDR3 region: CASSLTAIDTGELFF. The CDR3 DNA sequence: TGTGCCAGCAGCTTAACGGCTATCGACACCGGGGAGCTGTTTTTT.

V gene TRBV10-3 combines with J gene TRBJ2-7; tentative D call: TRBD1 (8 bases). Trimming pared 4 bases from V and 7 bases from J, leaving 17 bases between. The length of the CDR3 is 14 residues. CDR1 is ENHRY, CDR2 SYGVKD, per germline. As DNA, the CDR3 is TGTGCCATCAGTGGGACCGACAGGGGAGGGGAGCAGTACTTC. This encodes CAISGTDRGGEQYF.

This clonotype was detected many times. The rearrangement uses TRBV5-5 and TRBJ2-7, with 10 bases identical to TRBD1. CDR3 length: 14 amino acids. Trimming took 4 bases from V and 5 from J; bases not matched to a gene: 6. From germline, CDR1 is SGHKS and CDR2 YYEKEE (reference sequence). CDR3 region: CASSPGQGVDEQYF. The DNA for the CDR3 is TGTGCCAGCAGCCCCGGACAGGGGGTCGACGAGCAGTACTTC.

This clonotype was picked up a small number of times. The chain has TRBV20-1 and TRBJ1-1, with D maybe TRBD1 (6 bases). Trimming removed 3 bases at V and 5 bases at J, with 19 bases between. CDR3 length: 15 amino acids. CDR1 DFQATT and CDR2 SNEGSKA come from the germline V gene (reference sequence). This CDR3 reads CSARKAGARGTEAFF. The CDR3 DNA reads as TGCAGTGCTAGGAAAGCAGGGGCGCGGGGGACTGAAGCTTTCTTT.

This clonotype came up many times. The chain recombines TRBV28 with TRBJ1-5, with 8 bases that match TRBD1. The CDR3 has 16 residues. J gave up 6 bases and V 5 bases, and 12 bases lay outside the gene matches. Germline values: CDR1 MDHEN, CDR2 SYDVKM. The CDR3 DNA is TGTGCCAGCAGTCCGGGGACAGGTTCCTTTAGTCAGCCCCAGCATTTT. Amino acid sequence: CASSPGTGSFSQPQHF.

The CDR3 sequence is CASRRAEGFYEQYF. The CDR3 DNA reads as TGTGCCAGTAGGAGGGCAGAAGGGTTCTACGAGCAGTACTTC. The gene calls are TRBV19 and TRBJ2-7; D is perhaps TRBD2 (5 bases). The V and J ends lost 6 bases and 3 bases respectively, with 15 bases between them. Germline CDR1 reads LNHDA; CDR2 reads SQIVND (reference sequence). CDR3 size: 14 residues.

This clonotype was seen ten or more times. J is TRBJ2-5 and V is TRBV28; D is uncertain. Germline CDR1 and CDR2: MDHEN and SYDVKM. Trimming removed 1 base at V and 3 bases at J, with 6 bases between. The CDR3 consists of 13 residues. The CDR3 DNA follows: TGTGCCAGCAGTTTATCGCAGGAAGAGACCCAGTACTTC. This translates into CASSLSQEETQYF.

This clonotype was counted only a few times. The V and J genes are TRBV6-6 and TRBJ1-2, with D unclear. This CDR3 has 11 residues. Germline V lookup: CDR1 MNHNY, CDR2 SVGAGI (reference sequence). Trimming cost V 9 bases and J 6 bases, with 11 bases left between them. The CDR3 nucleotides read TGTGCCAGTCGACTTCTAAATGGCTACACCTTC. This encodes CASRLLNGYTF.

This clonotype was recorded a few times. The CDR3 nucleotides are TGTGCCAGCAGCCCGCTCATGGGCGGGAGGGCCTACGAGCAGTACTTC. The encoded protein is CASSPLMGGRAYEQYF. The V call is TRBV12-3 or TRBV12-4, the J call TRBJ2-7; the match to TRBD2 covers 9 bases. Trimming cost V 6 bases and J 2 bases; bases outside gene matches: 11. CDR3 length: 16 amino acids.